This T cell receptor beta chain is from a study of T cell responses to AZD1222 COVID-19 vaccine. The CDR3 is 15 amino acids. V gave up 0 bases and J gave up 5 bases, with 14 bases separating them. The germline gives CDR1 SGDLS, CDR2 YYNGEE. Findings of the study overall: Repertoire samples came only from after the peak T cell response. Vaccine-related CD4 TCRs covered spike, predominating at 160-218 and 743-854. Seropositivity was recorded at baseline in only a handful of AZD1222 recipients. Donors skewed white British and female; clonal diversity was possibly underestimated.

As to this clone: Antigen specificity is unknown.

The table came from immunoSEQ multiplex PCR; TCRdb's copy has only in-frame clones and leaves some out. The sample records about 70,000 clones, about nine tenths being singletons. The source is an adult who received the AZD1222 COVID-19 vaccine. The specimen was peripheral blood, collected 28 days after the second AZD1222 dose. This chain uses TRBV9 with TRBJ2-5, with D possibly called TRBD1 or TRBD2 (6 bases each). The CDR3 DNA reads TGTGCCAGCAGCGTAGGGAGGGGGGCCTTGGAGACCCAGTACTTC. Protein sequence: CASSVGRGALETQYF.